There are many counts of the clone carrying this TCR beta chain. CDR3 length equals 13 residues. Germline CDR1 reads MDHEN; CDR2 reads SYDVKM. J lost 2 bases, V lost 7 bases, and 4 bases had no gene match. This record comes from a study of T cells in Graves' hyperthyroidism and ophthalmopathy. Patients with ophthalmopathy all had a Clinical Activity Score of at least 3, a NOSPECS grade of at least 4 and duration under 3 months. TCR beta CDR3 sequences were amplified from RNA transcripts. When the TCR CDR3 underwent first-round RT-PCR, the HTBI primer set was used. MiXCR, run by TCRdb on the multiplex PCR reads, gives a single entry per CDR3 protein. The data show under 400,000 distinct CDR3 sequences, 12% to 15% seen once.

The chain has TRBV28 and TRBJ2-7; 8 bases fit TRBD2. The receptor comes from an older woman with Graves' ophthalmopathy. Sequencing was done on a sample of blood. This CDR3 reads CASTWRGAYEQYF. The CDR3 DNA reads TGTGCCAGCACGTGGCGGGGGGCCTACGAGCAGTACTTC. Full variable domain (remainder filled in from reference TRBV28 and TRBJ2-7): DVKVTQSSRYLVKRTGEKVFLECVQDMDHENMFWYRQDPGLGLRLIYFSYDVKMKEKGDIPEGYSVSREKKERFSLILESASTNQTSMYLCASTWRGAYEQYFGPGTRLTVT.